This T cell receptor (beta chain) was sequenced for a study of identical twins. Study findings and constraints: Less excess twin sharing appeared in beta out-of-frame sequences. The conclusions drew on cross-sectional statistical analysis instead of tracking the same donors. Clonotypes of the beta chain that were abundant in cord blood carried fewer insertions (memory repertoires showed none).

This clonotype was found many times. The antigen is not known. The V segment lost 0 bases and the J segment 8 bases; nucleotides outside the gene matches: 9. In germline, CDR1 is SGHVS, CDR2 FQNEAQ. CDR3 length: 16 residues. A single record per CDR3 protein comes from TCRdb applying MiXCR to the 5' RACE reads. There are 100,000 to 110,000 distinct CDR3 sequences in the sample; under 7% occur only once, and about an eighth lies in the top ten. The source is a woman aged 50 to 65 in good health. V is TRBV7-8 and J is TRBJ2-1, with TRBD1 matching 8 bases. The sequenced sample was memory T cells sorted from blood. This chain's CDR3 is CASSLAYRGDIDEQFF. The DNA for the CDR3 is TGTGCCAGCAGCTTAGCGTACAGGGGGGATATCGATGAGCAGTTCTTC.